A single sample gave rise to the 21 T cell receptor beta chains below, sequenced in a study of tumor-infiltrating lymphocytes in primary liver carcinoma (dated 2017 in TCRdb). Without any cell sorting, total RNA and DNA were extracted together from roughly 20-30 mg of bulk tissue using the AllPrep DNA/RNA mini kit. Instrument used: Illumina HiSeq 2500. A constant-region primer and ProtoScript II reverse transcriptase were used to reverse-transcribe TCRbeta-specific cDNA from approximately 450 ng total RNA. TCRbeta libraries were built with three nested multiplex PCR rounds, a slightly modified ARM-PCR procedure. Each of the first two PCR rounds ran for about 10 cycles and used multiplex TRBV1-TRBV30 forward primers together with a Cbeta reverse primer. TCRdb handled the public reads itself, with Q25 trimming in fastp and clone calling in MiXCR, and kept productive beta chains. Rows are combined by CDR3 protein, so each entry shows the most common genes and DNA. This sample lists tens of thousands of distinct CDR3 sequences; around 64% were detected once. The top ten hold around 38% of the sample.

The material sequenced was liver tumor tissue from sampling region 4. This sample's cell subset or site label indicates: tumor region T4, right-lateral pole. Receptor source: a man aged 35 to 55 with primary liver carcinoma and hepatitis B virus infection.

With respect to this clonotype: This sequence may be a read error, since a much larger clone differs from it by one base. J is TRBJ1-1 and V is TRBV29-1; D is possibly TRBD1 (5 bases). The CDR3 length is 11 residues. V was clipped by 7 bases and J by 2 bases, with 8 bases between them. CDR1 is SQVTM and CDR2 is ANQGSEA in the germline V gene. The DNA of the CDR3 is TGCAGCGATGGACATAACACTGAAGCTTTCTTT. Its protein is CSDGHNTEAFF.

Regarding this clonotype: The germline gene is not matched at one end of the junction; a read error may be the cause. The chain employs TRBV30 and TRBJ1-2; 7 bases fit TRBD1. Germline values: CDR1 GTSNPN, CDR2 SVGIG (reference sequence). This CDR3 is 15 amino acids long. The CDR3 loop reads CTWSKGTALDHGYTF. In DNA, the CDR3 is TGTACCTGGAGTAAAGGGACAGCCCTAGACCATGGCTACACCTTC. The variable domain in full, with the rest retrieved from reference TRBV30 and TRBJ1-2, is SQTIHQWPATLVQPVGSPLSLECTVEGTSNPNLYWYRQAAGRGLQLLFYSVGIGQISSEVPQNLSASRPQDRQFILSSKKLLLSDSGFYLCTWSKGTALDHGYTFGSGTRLTVV.

This rearrangement joins TRBV6-5 to TRBJ1-6; 7 positions match TRBD1. The CDR3 spans 15 residues. Germline CDR1 and CDR2: MNHEY and SVGAGI. CDR3 bases: TGTGCAAACAGTTACACACAGGGGCTGGAGTCACCCCTCCACTTT. Its translation is CANSYTQGLESPLHF.

Of note for this clonotype: One junction end does not reproduce the germline sequence, and a read error may be involved. The chain employs TRBV6-1 and TRBJ2-1; the D call may be TRBD1 or TRBD2 (6 bases each). The CDR3 loop spans 15 amino acids. In germline, CDR1 is MNHNS, CDR2 SASEGT. The CDR3 here is CDSRVGIGGYNEQLF. In DNA, the CDR3 is TGTGACAGCAGAGTCGGGATAGGGGGGTACAATGAGCAGTTGTTC.

This clonotype appeared a few times. Being one base from a much bigger clone, this may be a read error. This chain joins TRBV11-2 and TRBJ2-7; no firm D call. Germline CDR1 is SGHAT and CDR2 is FQNNGV. The CDR3 contains 15 residues. The CDR3 is CSSSLSVGISYEQYF. The CDR3 DNA follows: TGTTCCAGCAGCCTATCTGTGGGAATATCCTACGAGCAGTACTTC.

This clonotype showed up just once. An end of the junction differs from the germline gene, which may be a read error. V is TRBV4-1 and J is TRBJ1-2, with D possibly TRBD1 on 6 matching bases. The CDR3 is made up of 14 amino acids. Germline assignment: CDR1 MGHRA and CDR2 YSYEKL. The CDR3 is CASSQYRDSYDYTF. The CDR3 bases are TGCGCCAGCAGCCAATACAGGGACTCGTATGACTACACCTTC.

For this clonotype: As the CDR3 is not closed by the conserved phenylalanine or tryptophan, this likely results from a read error. The DNA is left out, because the CDR3 cannot be placed on it with certainty; the CDR3 is given as TCRdb lists it. The J gene is TRBJ2-2, the V gene TRBV11-1; the table's D call, TRBD1, was not checked against the DNA. The CDR3 has 15 residues if both end residues are counted. In germline, CDR1 is SGHAT, CDR2 FQDESV (reference sequence). CDR3 residues: CASSYTGPFSGEQFN.

The rearrangement uses TRBV5-1 and TRBJ1-1; D is ambiguous. This CDR3 has 15 residues. Germline CDR1 SGHRS, CDR2 YFSETQ. V was cut by 4 bases and J by 3 bases, with 16 bases left in between. CDR3 region: CASSPTAMVDTEAFF. The CDR3 DNA follows: TGCGCCAGCAGCCCCACGGCCATGGTGGACACTGAAGCTTTCTTT.

The V gene is TRBV7-9, the J gene TRBJ1-1; a possible D gene is TRBD1 (6 bases). The CDR3 spans 15 residues. Per the germline V gene, CDR1 is SEHNR and CDR2 is FQNEAQ (reference sequence). Trimming left V 6 bases short and J 5 bases short, with 19 bases between. This CDR3 is CASRANRAGVTEAFF. The CDR3 bases are TGTGCCAGCAGGGCCAACAGGGCCGGGGTGACTGAAGCTTTCTTT.

The chain carries TRBV10-3 and TRBJ1-1, with D perhaps TRBD1 (6 bases). Germline V lookup: CDR1 ENHRY, CDR2 SYGVKD. V was trimmed by 11 bases and J by 5 bases, leaving 21 bases between them. The CDR3 is 14 residues long. The CDR3 spells CAVSTPGQGTEAFF. DNA of the CDR3: TGTGCCGTGTCCACTCCGGGCCAGGGGACTGAAGCTTTCTTT.

The chain carries TRBV6-6 and TRBJ2-3; D ambiguous. The germline CDR1 and CDR2 sequences are MNHNY and SVGAGI (reference sequence). V was clipped by 2 bases and J by 1 base, with 16 bases between them. The CDR3 has 17 residues. CDR3 sequence reads: CASSYQTGPRRTDTQYF. As DNA, the CDR3 is TGTGCCAGCAGTTACCAGACCGGACCTCGACGCACAGATACGCAGTATTTT.

Points on this clonotype: A much larger clone is a single base away; this may be a read error. The CDR3 ends on some other residue instead of the conserved phenylalanine or tryptophan, so this is likely a read error. This chain uses TRBV29-1 with TRBJ1-1; D is unresolved. CDR3 size: 13 residues. V lost 7 bases, J lost 0 bases, and 12 bases lay in between. Germline V gene sequence: CDR1 SQVTM, CDR2 ANQGSEA. CDR3 in DNA: TGCAGCGCCGGGTACGGGCTGAACACTGAAGCTTTCTCT. Its protein is CSAGYGLNTEAFS.

This clonotype was seen a single time. A read error may explain this, as a much larger clone is one base away. The J gene is TRBJ1-1, the V gene TRBV6-1; D might be TRBD1 (5 bases). The length of the CDR3 is 11 residues. The V gene's germline CDR1 is MNHNS and CDR2 SASEGT. CDR3 protein: CTSDRNTEAFF. The DNA of the CDR3 is TGTACCAGCGACAGGAACACTGAAGCTTTCTTT.

This clonotype was observed at least ten times. This likely comes from a read error, as the CDR3 has no conserved phenylalanine or tryptophan at its end. This chain joins TRBV6-5 and TRBJ1-2; D is undetermined. Germline V gene sequence: CDR1 MNHEY, CDR2 SVGAGI. CDR3 length: 11 amino acids. The V and J ends lost 7 bases and 8 bases respectively, with 11 bases between them. CDR3 amino acids: CASTDRRGYTL. The CDR3 bases are TGTGCCAGCACCGATAGGAGAGGCTACACCCTC.

A word on this clonotype: The conserved phenylalanine or tryptophan is not found at the CDR3 terminus, so this likely reflects a read error. The gene calls are TRBV11-1 and TRBJ2-5; tentative D call: TRBD2 (5 bases). Germline V gives CDR1 SGHAT, CDR2 FQDESV (reference sequence). Between the trimmed V and J ends, which lost 7 bases and 5 bases, there was a span of 17 bases. This CDR3 has 14 amino acids. The CDR3 DNA is TGTGCCAGCACTGGACTGGTGGAGGTGGAGACCCAGTACCTC. Its protein is CASTGLVEVETQYL.

The CDR3 sequence: CARRGGQSVLYQETQYF. The CDR3 region has the DNA TGCGCCAGGAGAGGGGGACAGTCCGTCCTGTACCAAGAGACCCAGTACTTC. The chain combines TRBV5-1 with TRBJ2-5; 7 nucleotides align to TRBD1. Unmatched junction bases numbered 16, after V lost 8 bases and J lost 0 bases. The CDR3 extends over 17 amino acids. Per the germline V gene, CDR1 is SGHRS and CDR2 is YFSETQ.

The table lists this clonotype with many counts. The chain uses TRBV7-9 and TRBJ1-2, with 8 bases fitting TRBD1. Germline assignment: CDR1 SEHNR and CDR2 FQNEAQ (reference sequence). The CDR3 loop spans 14 amino acids. V shed 1 base and J 4 bases; nucleotides not matched to a gene: 2. CDR3 DNA sequence: TGTGCCAGCAGCTTAGTAGGACAGGGCTATGGCTACACCTTC. Its protein is CASSLVGQGYGYTF. The variable domain in full, completed from reference TRBV7-9 and TRBJ1-2, reads DTGVSQNPRHKITKRGQNVTFRCDPISEHNRLYWYRQTLGQGPEFLTYFQNEAQLEKSRLLSDRFSAERPKGSFSTLEIQRTEQGDSAMYLCASSLVGQGYGYTFGSGTRLTVV.

V is TRBV11-2 and J is TRBJ2-7; D call uncertain. Looked up from germline, CDR1 is SGHAT and CDR2 is FQNNGV. The V end lost 2 bases, the J end lost 13 bases, and 21 bases lay between the germline ends. This CDR3 is 14 amino acids long. The CDR3 DNA is TGTGCCAGCAGCTTAACTGACACTGCCTACGGGCACTACTTC. It is translated as CASSLTDTAYGHYF.

V and J are TRBV2 and TRBJ2-1; TRBD1 matches at 8 bases. The germline V gene encodes CDR1 SNHLY and CDR2 FYNNEI. This CDR3 is built from 12 residues. CDR3 loop: CVSSTGDDEQFF. Written as DNA, the CDR3 is TGTGTCAGTTCGACAGGGGATGATGAGCAGTTCTTC.

As to this clonotype: The junction does not match germline at one end; this may be a read error. The chain uses TRBV11-2 and TRBJ1-1; D is unclear. CDR3 length: 13 amino acids. Germline CDR1 and CDR2: SGHAT and FQNNGV. In DNA form, the CDR3 reads TGTGCCAGAAGCTTAGGCCTGAACACTGAAACTTTCTTT. Its translation: CARSLGLNTETFF.

This clonotype was seen more than once but under ten times. This chain joins TRBV20-1 and TRBJ2-1; D is perhaps TRBD1 (5 bases). V was trimmed by 3 bases and J by 12 bases, leaving 12 bases between them. Germline V gives CDR1 DFQATT, CDR2 SNEGSKA (reference sequence). CDR3 length: 11 amino acids. CDR3 in amino acids: CSARGPPGQFF. DNA for the CDR3: TGCAGTGCTAGGGGGCCCCCTGGGCAGTTCTTC.